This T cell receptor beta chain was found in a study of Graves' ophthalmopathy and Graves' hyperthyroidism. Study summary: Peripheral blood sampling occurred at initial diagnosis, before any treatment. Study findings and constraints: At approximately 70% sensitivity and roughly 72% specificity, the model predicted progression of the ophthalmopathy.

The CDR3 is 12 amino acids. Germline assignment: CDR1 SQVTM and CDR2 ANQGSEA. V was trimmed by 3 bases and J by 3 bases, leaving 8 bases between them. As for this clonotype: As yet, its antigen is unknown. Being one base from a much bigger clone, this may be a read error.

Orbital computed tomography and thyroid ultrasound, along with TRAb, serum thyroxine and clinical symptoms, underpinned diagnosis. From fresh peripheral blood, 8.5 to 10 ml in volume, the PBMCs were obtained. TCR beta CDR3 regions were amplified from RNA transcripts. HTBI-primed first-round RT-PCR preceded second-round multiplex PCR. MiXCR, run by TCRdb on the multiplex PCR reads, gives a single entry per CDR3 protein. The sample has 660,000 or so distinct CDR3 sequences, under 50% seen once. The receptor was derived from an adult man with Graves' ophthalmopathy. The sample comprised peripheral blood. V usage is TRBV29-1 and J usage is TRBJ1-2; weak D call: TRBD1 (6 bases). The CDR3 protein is CSVERGDYGYTF. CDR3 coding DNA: TGCAGCGTTGAGAGGGGGGACTATGGCTACACCTTC.